The rows below give T cell receptor beta chains drawn from one sample of a study of T cell responses to AZD1222 COVID-19 vaccine. Measured with immunoSEQ multiplex PCR; TCRdb has only the in-frame clones, and not every one. This table holds more than 95,000 clones, 88% found once. Sample: peripheral blood, taken 28 days after the second AZD1222 dose. These receptors were taken from an adult who received the AZD1222 COVID-19 vaccine. CDR3s include the opening cysteine and the closing phenylalanine or tryptophan. The order of the fields is D gene, J gene, V gene, clone size, CDR3 length, CDR3 protein, CDR3 DNA. A D gene is named only where the DNA matches it firmly. Clone size, where shown, is once, few, many, or a class for clones that have expanded.

D: NA
J: TRBJ1-1
V: TRBV27
size: NA
length: 15
CDR3: CASSLRGGRVTEAFF
DNA: TGTGCCAGCAGTTTACGGGGGGGCCGGGTCACTGAAGCTTTCTTT

D: NA
J: TRBJ2-6
V: TRBV5-1
size: NA
length: 16
CDR3: CASSLMLSSGANVLTF
DNA: TGCGCCAGCAGCTTGATGTTGAGCTCTGGGGCCAACGTCCTGACTTTC

D: NA
J: TRBJ2-3
V: TRBV6-5
size: NA
length: 16
CDR3: CASSYSGGGGTDTQYF
DNA: TGTGCCAGCAGTTACTCGGGAGGGGGCGGCACAGATACGCAGTATTTT

D: TRBD1
J: TRBJ1-1
V: TRBV12-5
size: NA
length: 16
CDR3: CASGLAPGTANTEAFF
DNA: TGTGCTAGTGGTTTGGCGCCCGGGACAGCGAACACTGAAGCTTTCTTT

D: NA
J: TRBJ1-3
V: TRBV6-5
size: NA
length: 16
CDR3: CASSYRGGQTGNTIYF
DNA: TGTGCCAGCAGTTACAGGGGTGGGCAGACTGGAAACACCATATATTTT

D: NA
J: TRBJ1-1
V: TRBV11-2
size: NA
length: 14
CDR3: CASSPGRENTEAFF
DNA: TGTGCCAGCAGCCCTGGGAGGGAGAACACTGAAGCTTTCTTT

D: NA
J: TRBJ1-5
V: TRBV4-1
size: NA
length: 15
CDR3: CASSQGDTVGQPQHF
DNA: TGCGCCAGCAGCCAGGGGGACACCGTGGGTCAGCCCCAGCATTTT

D: TRBD1
J: TRBJ1-4
V: TRBV30
size: NA
length: 13
CDR3: CAWRTGSGEKLFF
DNA: TGTGCCTGGAGGACAGGGTCGGGGGAAAAACTGTTTTTT

D: NA
J: TRBJ2-7
V: TRBV5-1
size: NA
length: 13
CDR3: CASSLARTYEQYF
DNA: TGCGCCAGCAGCTTGGCTAGAACCTACGAGCAGTACTTC

D: NA
J: TRBJ1-2
V: TRBV7-9
size: once
length: 15
CDR3: CASSLAPAGFDGYTF
DNA: TGTGCCAGCAGCTTAGCTCCGGCAGGGTTTGATGGCTACACCTTC

D: NA
J: TRBJ2-1
V: TRBV5-1
size: NA
length: 15
CDR3: CASSPQGLAYNEQFF
DNA: TGCGCCAGCAGCCCCCAGGGACTGGCCTACAATGAGCAGTTCTTC

D: NA
J: TRBJ2-2
V: TRBV19
size: NA
length: 13
CDR3: CASSQDSTGELFF
DNA: TGTGCCAGTTCACAGGACTCCACCGGGGAGCTGTTTTTT

D: TRBD2
J: TRBJ2-5
V: TRBV12-3/TRBV12-4
size: NA
length: 13
CDR3: CASSLGTRETQYF
DNA: TGTGCCAGCAGTTTAGGGACTAGGGAGACCCAGTACTTC

D: NA
J: TRBJ2-3
V: TRBV9
size: NA
length: 16
CDR3: CASSVNSVGSTDTQYF
DNA: TGTGCCAGCAGCGTTAACTCCGTAGGTTCAACAGATACGCAGTATTTT

D: TRBD2
J: TRBJ2-1
V: TRBV11-2
size: NA
length: 15
CDR3: CASSRTSGTYNEQFF
DNA: TGTGCCAGCAGCCGAACTAGCGGGACCTACAATGAGCAGTTCTTC

D: NA
J: TRBJ1-1
V: TRBV28
size: NA
length: 13
CDR3: CASREEGPVRAFF
DNA: TGTGCCAGCAGGGAGGAGGGGCCCGTTCGAGCTTTCTTT

D: TRBD1
J: TRBJ2-7
V: TRBV6-2/TRBV6-3
size: NA
length: 15
CDR3: CASSPWTGSSYEQYF
DNA: TGTGCCAGCAGCCCTTGGACAGGGAGCTCCTACGAGCAGTACTTC

D: TRBD2
J: TRBJ2-3
V: TRBV7-6
size: NA
length: 17
CDR3: CASSLMASGGSTDTQYF
DNA: TGTGCCAGCAGCTTAATGGCTAGCGGGGGTAGCACAGATACGCAGTATTTT

D: NA
J: TRBJ2-1
V: TRBV10-3
size: NA
length: 12
CDR3: CAISESDNEQFF
DNA: TGTGCCATCAGTGAGTCGGACAATGAGCAGTTCTTC

D: TRBD1
J: TRBJ1-6
V: TRBV4-3
size: NA
length: 16
CDR3: CASSQNVGTGGSPLHF
DNA: TGCGCCAGCAGCCAAAACGTCGGGACAGGGGGATCACCCCTCCACTTT

D: TRBD2
J: TRBJ2-1
V: TRBV9
size: NA
length: 20
CDR3: CASSVKETSGILSSYNEQFF
DNA: TGTGCCAGCAGCGTAAAAGAGACTAGCGGGATTTTAAGCTCCTACAATGAGCAGTTCTTC

D: NA
J: TRBJ2-7
V: TRBV7-8
size: NA
length: 12
CDR3: CASSPPDYEQYF
DNA: TGTGCCAGCAGCCCGCCGGACTACGAGCAGTACTTC

D: NA
J: TRBJ1-1
V: TRBV7-3
size: NA
length: 15
CDR3: CASSPYRRGNTEAFF
DNA: TGTGCCAGCAGCCCTTATCGGCGGGGGAACACTGAAGCTTTCTTT

D: NA
J: TRBJ1-1
V: TRBV20-1
size: NA
length: 10
CDR3: CSASAFGAFF
DNA: TGCAGTGCTAGCGCCTTTGGTGCTTTCTTT

D: TRBD1
J: TRBJ1-3
V: TRBV27
size: NA
length: 15
CDR3: CASSLQGYGGNTIYF
DNA: TGTGCCAGCAGTCTACAGGGGTATGGTGGAAACACCATATATTTT

D: NA
J: TRBJ1-5
V: TRBV4-1
size: NA
length: 15
CDR3: CASSHYRVVGQPQHF
DNA: TGCGCCAGCAGCCACTACAGGGTAGTAGGCCAGCCCCAGCATTTT

D: NA
J: TRBJ1-2
V: TRBV28
size: once
length: 12
CDR3: CASSSDRYGYTF
DNA: TGTGCCAGCAGTTCGGACAGATATGGCTACACCTTC

D: TRBD1
J: TRBJ2-7
V: TRBV10-3
size: once
length: 14
CDR3: CAITSGQVYYEQYF
DNA: TGTGCCATCACAAGCGGACAGGTTTATTACGAGCAGTACTTC

D: NA
J: TRBJ2-3
V: TRBV19
size: NA
length: 12
CDR3: CASLQGADTQYF
DNA: TGTGCCAGTCTCCAGGGCGCAGATACGCAGTATTTT

D: NA
J: TRBJ2-7
V: TRBV5-1
size: NA
length: 14
CDR3: CASSLDFASYEQYF
DNA: TGCGCCAGCAGCTTGGACTTCGCCTCCTACGAGCAGTACTTC

D: NA
J: TRBJ1-3
V: TRBV7-9
size: few
length: 13
CDR3: CASSGGTRNTIYF
DNA: TGTGCCAGCAGCGGGGGGACGAGAAACACCATATATTTT

D: NA
J: TRBJ1-2
V: TRBV9
size: NA
length: 17
CDR3: CASSPPSRGERVLGYTF
DNA: TGTGCCAGCAGTCCCCCTTCACGGGGGGAAAGAGTGCTTGGCTACACCTTC

D: NA
J: TRBJ2-3
V: TRBV10-3
size: NA
length: 13
CDR3: CAIGEGAADTQYF
DNA: TGTGCCATCGGTGAGGGAGCGGCAGATACGCAGTATTTT

D: NA
J: TRBJ1-6
V: TRBV10-3
size: NA
length: 13
CDR3: CAIRTEPNSPLHF
DNA: TGTGCCATCAGGACGGAACCGAATTCACCCCTCCACTTT